A selection of T cell receptor beta chains follows, all from one sample in a study of blood T cell repertoires in COVID-19. The assay was immunoSEQ multiplex PCR, and TCRdb's table has in-frame clones only and misses some. The sample lists about 43,000 clones, roughly 90% seen once, with about 9.2% in the top ten. The specimen was peripheral blood. Source of these receptors: a human donor in a cohort sampled during active COVID-19. Both conserved end residues are part of each CDR3. A D gene is named only where the DNA matches it firmly. Expanded clones are given a class, and other clones once, few, many or no size at all.

>.|TRBV5-1|.|TRBJ2-7
TGCGCCAGCTTTGCCCGGGCAGGAGGGTCCTACGAGCAGTACTTC
CASFARAGGSYEQYF
>.|TRBV25-1|.|TRBJ2-2
TGTGCCAGCAGTGAATATAACGAGCCCGGGGAGCTGTTTTTT
CASSEYNEPGELFF
>.|TRBV3-1/TRBV3-2|.|TRBJ1-2
TGTGCCAGCAGCCAAGATCTGGGAGGGCCCTATGGCTACACCTTC
CASSQDLGGPYGYTF
>.|TRBV6-4|TRBD1|TRBJ1-2
TGTGCCAGCAGCCCCACAGGGGAAGGGGGCTATGGCTACACCTTC
CASSPTGEGGYGYTF
>few|TRBV19|.|TRBJ1-5
TGTGCCAGTAGTATGGCGGGTTATAGCAATCAGCCCCAGCATTTT
CASSMAGYSNQPQHF
>.|TRBV7-2|.|TRBJ1-1
TGTGCCAGCAGCTTAGGTCAGAACACTGAAGCTTTCTTT
CASSLGQNTEAFF
>.|TRBV4-3|.|TRBJ2-4
TGCGCCAGCAGCCAAGGTCCCCCGGGTTGGGAAAACATTCAGTACTTC
CASSQGPPGWENIQYF
>.|TRBV3-1/TRBV3-2|TRBD2|TRBJ2-1
TGTGCCAGCAGCCAAGGGCGGGGGGGCCGAGATGAGCAGTTCTTC
CASSQGRGGRDEQFF
>.|TRBV7-9|.|TRBJ2-4
TGTGCCAGCAGACCCGACAGGACCTCACTAGCCAAAAACATTCAGTACTTC
CASRPDRTSLAKNIQYF
>few|TRBV19|.|TRBJ1-2
TGTGCCAGTAGACCAACCCAGGTCAACTATGGCTACACCTTC
CASRPTQVNYGYTF
>few|TRBV7-7|.|TRBJ2-1
TGTGCTAGCAGCTCCCGTGGGGAGAGTAATGAGCAGTTCTTC
CASSSRGESNEQFF
>.|TRBV7-6|TRBD1|TRBJ1-2
TGTGCCAGCAGCTCGGCCGCCGGGACAGGGACTCCTAACTATGGCTACACCTTC
CASSSAAGTGTPNYGYTF
>.|TRBV4-3|.|TRBJ2-7
TGCGCCAGCAGCCAAGACAGGGTTTGGTCTGGAGAGCAGTACTTC
CASSQDRVWSGEQYF
>.|TRBV3-1/TRBV3-2|.|TRBJ1-3
TGTGCCAGCAGCCAGGGAGGGGAGGACACCATATATTTT
CASSQGGEDTIYF
>.|TRBV7-6|.|TRBJ1-1
TGTGCCAGCAGCATAAGGGGAAACACTGAAGCTTTCTTT
CASSIRGNTEAFF
>.|TRBV5-1|TRBD1|TRBJ1-1
TGCGCCAGCAGCCAAGACGGACAGGGGAAAGCTTTCTTT
CASSQDGQGKAFF
>.|TRBV10-1|.|TRBJ2-1
TGCGCCAGCTCAACACGTCCCGATGAGCAGTTCTTC
CASSTRPDEQFF
>.|TRBV5-1|.|TRBJ2-5
TGCGCCAGCAGCTTGGTTCACAGCCAAGAGACCCAGTACTTC
CASSLVHSQETQYF
>once|TRBV6-6|TRBD2|TRBJ2-3
TGTGCCAGCAGAACAACTAGCGGGGGGTGGGCAGATACGCAGTATTTT
CASRTTSGGWADTQYF
>.|TRBV5-6|.|TRBJ2-7
TGTGCCAGCAGCTTAGGGGCATTCACCTACGAGCAGTACTTC
CASSLGAFTYEQYF
>.|TRBV6-5|.|TRBJ2-5
TGTGCCAGCAGTTTTCGGAGGGGGGGCCAAGAGACCCAGTACTTC
CASSFRRGGQETQYF
>.|TRBV10-3|TRBD1|TRBJ2-5
TGTGCCACCGTGACAGGGGACGACCAAGAGACCCAGTACTTC
CATVTGDDQETQYF
>.|TRBV19|.|TRBJ2-7
TGTGCCAGTAGTATAGGCAGGCTGGGAGACGAGCAGTACTTC
CASSIGRLGDEQYF
>.|TRBV6-5|.|TRBJ2-7
TGTGCCAGCAGTTACGGCAGGGGCAACGAGCAGTACTTC
CASSYGRGNEQYF
>few|TRBV7-2|TRBD2|TRBJ2-1
TGTGCCAGCAGCCTAGCGGGGGGATGGACCTACAATGAGCAGTTCTTC
CASSLAGGWTYNEQFF
>.|TRBV9|.|TRBJ2-1
TGTGCCAGCAGCGTAGGGGTTGGTAGCGCTTACAATGAGCAGTTCTTC
CASSVGVGSAYNEQFF
>.|TRBV5-6|.|TRBJ1-6
TGTGCCAGCAGCTGGGAGAGCTCCTATAATTCACCCCTCCACTTT
CASSWESSYNSPLHF
>.|TRBV5-6|.|TRBJ1-5
TGTGCCAGCAGCTGGGGGGGAGAGCGTAATCAGCCCCAGCATTTT
CASSWGGERNQPQHF
>once|TRBV6-1|.|TRBJ1-2
TGTGCCAGCAGTGATCAGCGGGGAGCGGACTATGGCTACACCTTC
CASSDQRGADYGYTF
>.|TRBV12-5|TRBD2|TRBJ2-7
TGTGCTTCCGGGGGGACTCTGAGCTCCTACGAGCAGTACTTC
CASGGTLSSYEQYF
>.|TRBV19|.|TRBJ2-1
TGTGCCAGTAGTAGGACAGAGACCTACAATGAGCAGTTCTTC
CASSRTETYNEQFF
>.|TRBV6-4|TRBD2|TRBJ2-3
TGTGCCAGCAGTGACTCAAGCGGGGGGACAGATACGCAGTATTTT
CASSDSSGGTDTQYF
>.|TRBV11-3|.|TRBJ1-1
TGTGCCAGCAGCCGCACCAGGGTTAACACTGAAGCTTTCTTT
CASSRTRVNTEAFF
>.|TRBV5-1|TRBD1|TRBJ2-5
TGCGCCAGCAGTTGGGGACAGGTCACCCAAGAGACCCAGTACTTC
CASSWGQVTQETQYF
>.|TRBV2|TRBD1|TRBJ1-2
TGTGCCAGCAGGCAGGGGGCCTATGGCTACACCTTC
CASRQGAYGYTF
>.|TRBV11-2|.|TRBJ1-2
TGTGCCAGCAGCTTTGGACACGCCGACATCTATGGCTACACCTTC
CASSFGHADIYGYTF
>.|TRBV18|.|TRBJ1-5
TGTGCCAGCTCAGCCTCGAGTGAGAGCAATCAGCCCCAGCATTTT
CASSASSESNQPQHF
>.|TRBV6-6|TRBD1|TRBJ1-2
TGTGCCACCGCCGAGACCGGGACAGCCTATGGCTACACCTTC
CATAETGTAYGYTF
>.|TRBV9|.|TRBJ2-1
TGTGCCAGCAGCGCCCCCAGGGGCGGGGGCCTATACAATGAGCAGTTCTTC
CASSAPRGGGLYNEQFF
>.|TRBV18|.|TRBJ1-2
TGTGCCAGCTCACGGGAACAGGGACCGTATGGCTACACCTTC
CASSREQGPYGYTF
>.|TRBV4-3|TRBD1|TRBJ2-7
TGCGCCAGCAGCCAAGGACAGGGGGCGTGGGAGCAGTACTTC
CASSQGQGAWEQYF
>once|TRBV12-5|.|TRBJ2-3
TGTGCTAGTGGTGGCAGGGAAGGAGATACGCAGTATTTT
CASGGREGDTQYF
>.|TRBV9|TRBD2|TRBJ2-2
TGTGCCAGCAGCGTAGGTCCCGCCCATAGCGGGGGGTGGAACACCGGGGAGCTGTTTTTT
CASSVGPAHSGGWNTGELFF
>.|TRBV6-5|.|TRBJ1-4
TGTGCCAGCAGGCGGGGGACAACTAATGAAAAACTGTTTTTT
CASRRGTTNEKLFF
>.|TRBV19|TRBD1|TRBJ1-3
TGTGCCAGTAGTAGGAGACGGACAGGGGGCGAAACTGGAAACACCATATATTTT
CASSRRRTGGETGNTIYF
>.|TRBV16|.|TRBJ2-2
TGTGCCAGCAGCCTCAGACACGACACCGGGGAGCTGTTTTTT
CASSLRHDTGELFF
>few|TRBV7-6|.|TRBJ2-5
TGTGCCAGCAGCTTAGCGCAGGGTGAGACCCAGTACTTC
CASSLAQGETQYF
>.|TRBV7-9|TRBD1|TRBJ1-4
TGTGCCAGCAGCTTAAACAGGGGACGGGAAAAACTGTTTTTT
CASSLNRGREKLFF
>.|TRBV2|TRBD2|TRBJ2-5
TGTGCCAGCAGTGTGCTAGCGGGCGAGACCCAGTACTTC
CASSVLAGETQYF
>.|TRBV6-2/TRBV6-3|TRBD1|TRBJ2-5
TGTGCCAGCAGTGACGGGACAGGTCGGGGGGAGACCCAGTACTTC
CASSDGTGRGETQYF
>.|TRBV2|.|TRBJ1-6
TGTGCCAGCAGTGGATTGACAGGCAACAGTGGGGCTTGGTCACCCCTCCACTTT
CASSGLTGNSGAWSPLHF
>.|TRBV9|.|TRBJ1-4
TGTGCCAGCAGCACCGGGGACAATCGAGGTAATGAAAAACTGTTTTTT
CASSTGDNRGNEKLFF
>.|TRBV29-1|TRBD1|TRBJ2-7
TGCAGCGCTCGGACAGGGTACTACGAGCAGTACTTC
CSARTGYYEQYF
>.|TRBV7-7|TRBD2|TRBJ2-1
TGTGCTAGCAGCTTAGGCTCGGCGGGGGAGGATGAGCAGTTCTTC
CASSLGSAGEDEQFF
>.|TRBV6-6|TRBD1|TRBJ1-4
TGTGCCAGCAGGATGGACAGGGAGACAACTAATGAAAAACTGTTTTTT
CASRMDRETTNEKLFF
>once|TRBV29-1|.|TRBJ1-2
TGCACCATCAGGGCCTTCGAAGGGAATGGCTACACCTTC
CTIRAFEGNGYTF
>.|TRBV7-6|TRBD1|TRBJ1-1
TGTGCCAGCAGCTTAGCCGGACAGGGGGATCCTGAAGCTTTCTTT
CASSLAGQGDPEAFF
>.|TRBV30|.|TRBJ2-5
TGTGCCTGGAGTGTTCGGCGGGAGACCCAGTACTTC
CAWSVRRETQYF
>.|TRBV19|.|TRBJ1-1
TGTGCCAGTAGTATAGATCAGATCCCGAACACTGAAGCTTTCTTT
CASSIDQIPNTEAFF
>.|TRBV4-3|.|TRBJ1-6
TGCGCCAGCAGCCAAGACCGAGGATCACCCCTCCACTTT
CASSQDRGSPLHF